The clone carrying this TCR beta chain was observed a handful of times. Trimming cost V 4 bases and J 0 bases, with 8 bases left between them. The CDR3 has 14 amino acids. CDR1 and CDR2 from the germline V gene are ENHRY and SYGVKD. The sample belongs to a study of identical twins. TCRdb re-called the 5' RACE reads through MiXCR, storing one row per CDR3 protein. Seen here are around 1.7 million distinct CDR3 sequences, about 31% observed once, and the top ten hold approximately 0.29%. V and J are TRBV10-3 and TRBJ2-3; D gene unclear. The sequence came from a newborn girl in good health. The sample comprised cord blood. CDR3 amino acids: CAISVGRSTDTQYF. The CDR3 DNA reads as TGTGCCATCAGTGTCGGCCGTAGCACAGATACGCAGTATTTT.